The sequence of this TCR beta chain was determined in a study of blood T cell repertoires in COVID-19. The table came from immunoSEQ multiplex PCR; TCRdb's copy has only in-frame clones and leaves some out. The repertoire holds some 50,000 clones, under 90% seen once, with 25% to 30% in the top ten. Per germline, CDR1 SGHTA and CDR2 FQGTGA. The CDR3 covers 16 residues. J gave up 0 bases and V 1 base, and 5 bases lay outside the gene matches. This TCR derives from a human donor in a cohort sampled during active COVID-19. This chain uses TRBV7-3 with TRBJ2-5; 7 positions match TRBD1. The specimen sequenced was peripheral blood. As DNA, the CDR3 is TGTGCCAGCAGCTTAAGAGGGGGCGAGCACCAAGAGACCCAGTACTTC. Residues: CASSLRGGEHQETQYF.